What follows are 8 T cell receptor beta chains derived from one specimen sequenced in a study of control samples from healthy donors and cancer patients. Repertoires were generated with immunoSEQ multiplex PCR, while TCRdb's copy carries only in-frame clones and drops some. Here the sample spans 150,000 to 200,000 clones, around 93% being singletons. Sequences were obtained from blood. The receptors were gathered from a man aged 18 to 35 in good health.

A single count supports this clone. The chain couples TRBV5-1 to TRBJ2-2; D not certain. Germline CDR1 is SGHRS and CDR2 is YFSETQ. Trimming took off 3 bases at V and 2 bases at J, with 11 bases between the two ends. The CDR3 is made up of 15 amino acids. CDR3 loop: CASSSDQINTGELFF. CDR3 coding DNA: TGCGCCAGCAGCTCGGACCAGATAAACACCGGGGAGCTGTTTTTT. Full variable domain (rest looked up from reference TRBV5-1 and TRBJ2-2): KAGVTQTPRYLIKTRGQQVTLSCSPISGHRSVSWYQQTPGQGLQFLFEYFSETQRNKGNFPGRFSGRQFSNSRSEMNVSTLELGDSALYLCASSSDQINTGELFFGEGSRLTVL.

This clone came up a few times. The CDR3 region is CASSEGTSGGNEQFF. DNA of the CDR3: TGTGCCAGCAGTGAAGGGACTAGCGGGGGGAATGAGCAGTTCTTC. The chain recombines TRBV6-1 with TRBJ2-1, with 14 bases lining up with TRBD2. J lost 7 bases, V lost 1 base, and 0 bases had no gene match. The CDR3 runs 15 residues. Per germline, CDR1 MNHNS and CDR2 SASEGT.

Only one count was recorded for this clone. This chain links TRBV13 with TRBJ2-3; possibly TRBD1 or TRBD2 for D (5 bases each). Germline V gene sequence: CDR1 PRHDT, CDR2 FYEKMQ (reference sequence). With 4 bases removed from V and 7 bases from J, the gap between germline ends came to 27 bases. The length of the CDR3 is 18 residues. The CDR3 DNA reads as TGTGCCAGCAGCTGGAAAACCGGGACGAGAGCCCCACCATATACGCAGTATTTT. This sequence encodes CASSWKTGTRAPPYTQYF. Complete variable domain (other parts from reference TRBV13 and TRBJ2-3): AAGVIQSPRHLIKEKRETATLKCYPIPRHDTVYWYQQGPGQDPQFLISFYEKMQSDKGSIPDRFSAQQFSDYHSELNMSSLELGDSALYFCASSWKTGTRAPPYTQYFGPGTRLTVL.

The CDR3 sequence: CAWTGRANYGYTF. The CDR3 DNA follows: TGTGCCTGGACAGGACGGGCCAACTATGGCTACACCTTC. The chain couples TRBV30 to TRBJ1-2; D unresolved. With 4 bases removed from V and 2 bases from J, the gap between germline ends came to 11 bases. From germline, CDR1 is GTSNPN and CDR2 SVGIG (reference sequence). CDR3 length: 13 amino acids.

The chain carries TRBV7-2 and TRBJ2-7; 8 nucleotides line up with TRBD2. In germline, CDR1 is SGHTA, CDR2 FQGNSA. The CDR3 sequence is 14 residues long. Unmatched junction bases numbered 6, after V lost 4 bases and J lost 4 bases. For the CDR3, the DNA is TGTGCCAGCAGCTCGGGACTAGGCCGGTACGAGCAGTACTTC. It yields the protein CASSSGLGRYEQYF.

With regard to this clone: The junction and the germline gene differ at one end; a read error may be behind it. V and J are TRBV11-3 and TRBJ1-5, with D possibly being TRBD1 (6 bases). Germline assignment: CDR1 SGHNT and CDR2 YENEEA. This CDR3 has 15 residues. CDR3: CANSLDHREGQPQHF. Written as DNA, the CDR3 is TGTGCCAACAGCTTAGATCACAGGGAAGGCCAGCCCCAGCATTTT.

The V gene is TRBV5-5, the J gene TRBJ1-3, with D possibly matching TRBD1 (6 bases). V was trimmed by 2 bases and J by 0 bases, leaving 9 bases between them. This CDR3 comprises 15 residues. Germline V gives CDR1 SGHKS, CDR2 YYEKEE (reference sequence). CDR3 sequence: CASSLQGISGNTIYF. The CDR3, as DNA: TGTGCCAGCAGCTTACAGGGTATCTCTGGAAACACCATATATTTT.

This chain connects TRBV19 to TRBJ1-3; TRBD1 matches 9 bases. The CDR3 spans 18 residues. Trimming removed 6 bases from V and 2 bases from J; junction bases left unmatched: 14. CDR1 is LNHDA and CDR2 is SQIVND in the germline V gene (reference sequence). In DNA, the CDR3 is TGTGCCAGTAGGTCACCGGGACAGGGAAACTTTCCTGGAAACACCATATATTTT. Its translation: CASRSPGQGNFPGNTIYF.